This passage covers 21 T cell receptor beta chains from one sample sequenced in a study of T-cell memory formation after mild COVID-19. MiXCR, applied by TCRdb to the 5' RACE reads, yields one record per CDR3 protein. This sample has about 470,000 distinct CDR3 sequences; 15% to 20% occur once, and the top ten carry 9% to 15%. The sequencing input was PBMCs or a T cell subset sorted from them (not recorded which). The receptors were sampled from an adult woman who had mild COVID-19 (a few samples of this study predate the infection). Cell type and time point are not known.

The chain uses TRBV14 and TRBJ2-7; 9 bases align to TRBD1. After removal of 4 bases from V and 3 bases from J, the junction contained 10 bases not matched to a gene. Germline CDR1 is SGHDN and CDR2 is FVKESK. There are 16 residues in the CDR3. The CDR3 sequence is CASSRTGGSRGYEQYF. The DNA of the CDR3 is TGTGCCAGCAGCCGAACAGGGGGCTCGCGCGGCTACGAGCAGTACTTC.

The sample holds many counts of this clonotype. The rearrangement joins TRBV6-2 or TRBV6-3 to TRBJ2-5; unclear D gene. This CDR3 spans 14 amino acids. Per the germline V gene, CDR1 is MNHEY and CDR2 is SVGEGT. V was trimmed by 5 bases and J by 1 base, leaving 11 bases between them. CDR3 protein: CASSPRSLQETQYF. The CDR3 bases are TGTGCCAGCAGTCCTAGGAGCCTCCAAGAGACCCAGTACTTC.

The chain employs TRBV9 and TRBJ2-1; 10 positions match TRBD2. Germline V gene sequence: CDR1 SGDLS, CDR2 YYNGEE. The CDR3 has 15 residues. V shed 1 base and J 7 bases; nucleotides not matched to a gene: 5. The CDR3 sequence is CASSVSGLAINEQFF. The CDR3 DNA is TGTGCCAGCAGCGTATCGGGACTAGCGATAAATGAGCAGTTCTTC.

This clonotype has a handful of counts. V and J are TRBV11-2 and TRBJ1-1; the D is unclear. Per the germline V gene, CDR1 is SGHAT and CDR2 is FQNNGV. This CDR3 has 13 residues. Trimming left V 0 bases short and J 7 bases short, with 9 bases between. In DNA, the CDR3 is TGTGCCAGCAGCTTAGATAGGTGGAGTGAAGCTTTCTTT. Encoded protein: CASSLDRWSEAFF.

This clonotype occurred a few times. This chain links TRBV5-1 with TRBJ2-3; unclear D gene. V was trimmed by 2 bases and J by 0 bases, leaving 7 bases between them. Per the germline V gene, CDR1 is SGHRS and CDR2 is YFSETQ. The CDR3 runs 14 residues. The CDR3 coding sequence is TGCGCCAGCAGCTTCGACCCTAGCACAGATACGCAGTATTTT. Translation gives CASSFDPSTDTQYF.

This clonotype appeared a few times. The chain is built from TRBV20-1 and TRBJ1-3; D gene ambiguous. The CDR3 consists of 14 residues. CDR1 is DFQATT, CDR2 SNEGSKA, per germline (reference sequence). Trimming took off 0 bases at V and 0 bases at J, with 6 bases between the two ends. The CDR3 nucleotides are TGCAGTGCTAGAGAGGGGAACTCTGGAAACACCATATATTTT. Amino acids: CSAREGNSGNTIYF.

This clonotype has only a few counts. The chain has TRBV7-9 and TRBJ1-2, with 9 bases lining up with TRBD1. In germline, CDR1 is SEHNR, CDR2 FQNEAQ (reference sequence). This CDR3 region has 16 residues. Trimming cost V 5 bases and J 0 bases; bases outside gene matches: 7. In DNA, the CDR3 is TGTGCCAGCAGCCAAATTACAGGGGGCTCTAACTATGGCTACACCTTC. Its translation: CASSQITGGSNYGYTF.

This clonotype has only a few counts. The V gene is TRBV2, the J gene TRBJ2-5, with 13 bases that match TRBD2. Unmatched junction bases numbered 13, after V lost 6 bases and J lost 3 bases. Germline assignment: CDR1 SNHLY and CDR2 FYNNEI. This CDR3 contains 18 residues. The CDR3 region is CASRKSGTSGIREETQYF. CDR3 DNA: TGTGCCAGCAGGAAATCCGGGACTAGCGGGATTAGAGAAGAGACCCAGTACTTC. Variable domain in full (rest from reference TRBV2 and TRBJ2-5): EPEVTQTPSHQVTQMGQEVILRCVPISNHLYFYWYRQILGQKVEFLVSFYNNEISEKSEIFDDQFSVERPDGSNFTLKIRSTKLEDSAMYFCASRKSGTSGIREETQYFGPGTRLLVL.

As concerns this clonotype: Relative to the germline gene, one junction end is altered; a read error may explain this. V is TRBV6-6 and J is TRBJ2-6; no reliable D call. Germline V CDR1 and CDR2: MNHNY, SVGAGI (reference sequence). The CDR3 runs 16 residues. This chain's CDR3 is CASGYGQLAGANVLTF. The CDR3 bases are TGTGCCAGCGGTTATGGTCAGTTGGCTGGGGCCAACGTCCTGACTTTC.

The chain has TRBV7-2 and TRBJ2-5; 16 bases fit TRBD2. V lost 5 bases and J lost 5; bases outside the gene matches: 11. CDR3 length: 18 residues. Germline assignment: CDR1 SGHTA and CDR2 FQGNSA. The chain's CDR3 is CASSQQPGLAGGPETQYF. The DNA for the CDR3 is TGTGCCAGCAGCCAGCAACCGGGACTAGCGGGAGGGCCGGAGACCCAGTACTTC.

The J gene is TRBJ2-7, the V gene TRBV5-1; no clear D. Germline V gene data show CDR1 as SGHRS and CDR2 as YFSETQ. The length of the CDR3 is 14 residues. V lost 0 bases to trimming and J lost 3 bases, with 10 bases between them. CDR3 DNA: TGCGCCAGCAGCTTGGGGGCAGGCCTCTACGAGCAGTACTTC. As protein: CASSLGAGLYEQYF.

CDR3 protein: CSALAGLNEQFF. The CDR3 DNA is TGCAGTGCTTTAGCGGGACTCAATGAGCAGTTCTTC. The chain carries TRBV20-1 and TRBJ2-1; TRBD2 matches at 8 bases. The CDR3 totals 12 residues. Germline V lookup: CDR1 DFQATT, CDR2 SNEGSKA (reference sequence). Unmatched junction bases numbered 3, after V lost 5 bases and J lost 6 bases.

This clonotype was recorded a few times. The chain employs TRBV4-1 and TRBJ2-1; no reliable D call. The V gene's germline CDR1 is MGHRA and CDR2 YSYEKL. V was trimmed by 6 bases and J by 8 bases, leaving 17 bases between them. The CDR3 totals 14 residues. Here the CDR3 reads CASSYGRSLDEQFF. CDR3 in DNA: TGCGCCAGCAGTTACGGACGCTCCCTTGATGAGCAGTTCTTC.

Of note for this clonotype: The germline gene is not matched at one end of the junction; a read error may be the cause. V and J are TRBV7-7 and TRBJ2-1, with a tentative D call TRBD1 (5 bases). This CDR3 has 13 amino acids. Germline CDR1 SSHAT, CDR2 FNYEAQ (reference sequence). CDR3 DNA sequence: TGTGCTAGCAGCCCAGGGTCTCTCAATGAGCAGTTCTTC. This encodes CASSPGSLNEQFF.

This clonotype turned up a few times. The V and J genes are TRBV6-2 or TRBV6-3 and TRBJ2-1; 11 nucleotides align to TRBD2. This CDR3 comprises 14 residues. The J segment lost 10 bases and the V segment lost 7 bases, leaving 9 bases of the junction unmatched. CDR1 and CDR2 from the germline V gene are MNHEY and SVGEGT. The CDR3 DNA reads as TGTGCCAGCACAAGGACTAGCGGGTCAGGGGAGCAGTTCTTC. Its protein product is CASTRTSGSGEQFF.

V and J are TRBV12-3 or TRBV12-4 and TRBJ2-7, with D perhaps TRBD1 or TRBD2 (6 bases each). V was shortened by 4 bases and J by 5 bases, with 9 bases between the two germline ends. CDR3 length: 12 amino acids. CDR3 protein: CASSSGDNEQYF. CDR3 in DNA: TGTGCCAGCAGTTCGGGGGACAACGAGCAGTACTTC.

This clonotype was seen a few times. The chain links TRBV13 to TRBJ2-1; TRBD2 aligns across 12 bases. Germline CDR1 and CDR2: PRHDT and FYEKMQ (reference sequence). The CDR3 contains 16 residues. V was pared by 5 bases and J by 6 bases, with 8 bases of the junction left unmatched. The chain's CDR3 is CASSTRTSGMGNEQFF. The CDR3 bases are TGTGCCAGCAGCACCCGGACTAGCGGGATGGGCAATGAGCAGTTCTTC.

The chain carries TRBV29-1 and TRBJ1-2; unclear D gene. This CDR3 contains 12 residues. V was clipped by 3 bases and J by 4 bases, with 9 bases between them. The germline gives CDR1 SQVTM, CDR2 ANQGSEA. The CDR3 protein is CSVENEFYGYTF. Written as DNA, the CDR3 is TGCAGCGTTGAGAACGAGTTCTATGGCTACACCTTC. Full variable domain (missing parts from reference TRBV29-1 and TRBJ1-2): SAVISQKPSRDICQRGTSLTIQCQVDSQVTMMFWYRQQPGQSLTLIATANQGSEATYESGFVIDKFPISRPNLTFSTLTVSNMSPEDSSIYLCSVENEFYGYTFGSGTRLTVV.

This clonotype was detected only a few times. The V call is TRBV4-1, the J call TRBJ2-5; the match to TRBD2 covers 13 bases. Germline CDR1 MGHRA, CDR2 YSYEKL. Trimming cost V 7 bases and J 5 bases; bases outside gene matches: 7. The CDR3 sequence is 15 residues long. CDR3 nucleotides: TGCGCCAGCACTACGGGACTAGCGGGGTCGGAGACCCAGTACTTC. Translating gives CASTTGLAGSETQYF.

This chain joins TRBV10-3 and TRBJ1-1, with D hard to call. Trimming cost V 10 bases and J 6 bases, with 30 bases left between them. The CDR3 contains 17 residues. Germline V gene lookup returns CDR1 ENHRY and CDR2 SYGVKD. The CDR3 sequence: CATDSLGTLSRRAEAFF. Here the CDR3 DNA reads TGTGCCACCGACTCCCTCGGAACCCTCAGTAGACGGGCTGAAGCTTTCTTT.

The chain joins TRBV20-1 to TRBJ2-2; D is undetermined. With 7 bases removed from V and 7 bases from J, the gap between germline ends came to 1 base. CDR1 and CDR2 from the germline V gene are DFQATT and SNEGSKA (reference sequence). The CDR3 sequence is 8 residues long. CDR3 residues: CSVGELFF. The CDR3 region has the DNA TGCAGTGTCGGGGAGCTGTTTTTT.